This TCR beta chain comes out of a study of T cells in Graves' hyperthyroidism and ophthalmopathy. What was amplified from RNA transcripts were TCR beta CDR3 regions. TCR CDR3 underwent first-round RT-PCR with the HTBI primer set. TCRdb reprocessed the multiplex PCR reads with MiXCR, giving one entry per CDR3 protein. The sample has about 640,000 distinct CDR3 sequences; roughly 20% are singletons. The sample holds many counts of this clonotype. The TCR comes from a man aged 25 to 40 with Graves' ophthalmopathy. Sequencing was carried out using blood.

The CDR3 loop is CASSSELADYYEQYF. The CDR3 nucleotides are TGTGCCAGCAGCTCGGAATTAGCGGATTACTACGAGCAGTACTTC. V gene TRBV7-9 combines with J gene TRBJ2-7; D may be TRBD2 (6 bases). V lost 4 bases and J 3 bases, leaving 16 bases between the germline ends. The CDR3 has 15 residues. Germline CDR1 reads SEHNR; CDR2 reads FQNEAQ (reference sequence).